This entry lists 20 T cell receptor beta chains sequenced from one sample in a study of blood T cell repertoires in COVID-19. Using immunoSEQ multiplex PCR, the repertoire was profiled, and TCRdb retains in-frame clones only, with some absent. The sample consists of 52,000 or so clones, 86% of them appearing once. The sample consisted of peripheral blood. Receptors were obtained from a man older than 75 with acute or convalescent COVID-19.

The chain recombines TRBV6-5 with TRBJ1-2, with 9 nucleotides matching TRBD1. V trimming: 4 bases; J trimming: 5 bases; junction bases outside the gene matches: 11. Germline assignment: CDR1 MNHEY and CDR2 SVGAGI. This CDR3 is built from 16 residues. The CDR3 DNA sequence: TGTGCCAGCAGTTTAAATGATCGGGGACAGGGTTATGGCTACACCTTC. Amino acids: CASSLNDRGQGYGYTF.

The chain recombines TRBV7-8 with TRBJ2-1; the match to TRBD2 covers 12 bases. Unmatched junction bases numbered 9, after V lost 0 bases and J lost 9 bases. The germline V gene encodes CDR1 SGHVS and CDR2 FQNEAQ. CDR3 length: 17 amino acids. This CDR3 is CASSLAGLAGGPGEQFF. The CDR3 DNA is TGTGCCAGCAGCTTAGCGGGGCTAGCGGGGGGGCCTGGTGAGCAGTTCTTC. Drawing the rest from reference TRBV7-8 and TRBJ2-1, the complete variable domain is GAGVSQSPRYKVAKRGQDVALRCDPISGHVSLFWYQQALGQGPEFLTYFQNEAQLDKSGLPSDRFFAERPEGSVSTLKIQRTQQEDSAVYLCASSLAGLAGGPGEQFFGPGTRLTVL.

The CDR3 bases are TGTGCCAGGGACAGGTTCGATGAGCAGTTCTTC. Translating gives CARDRFDEQFF. V and J are TRBV2 and TRBJ2-1; 7 positions agree with TRBD1. The junction had 4 bases not matched to a gene; V was cut back by 9 bases and J by 8 bases. The CDR3 is made up of 11 amino acids. CDR1 and CDR2 from the germline V gene are SNHLY and FYNNEI.

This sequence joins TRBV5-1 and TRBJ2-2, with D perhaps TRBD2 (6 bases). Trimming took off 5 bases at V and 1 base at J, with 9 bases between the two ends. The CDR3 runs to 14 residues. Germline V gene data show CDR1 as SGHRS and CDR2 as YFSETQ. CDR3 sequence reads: CASSNGGNTGELFF. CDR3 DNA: TGCGCCAGCAGTAACGGGGGGAACACCGGGGAGCTGTTTTTT.

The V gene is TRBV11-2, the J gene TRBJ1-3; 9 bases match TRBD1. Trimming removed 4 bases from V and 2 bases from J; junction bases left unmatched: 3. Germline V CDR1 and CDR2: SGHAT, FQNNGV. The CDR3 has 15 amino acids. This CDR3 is CASSWTGEAGNTIYF. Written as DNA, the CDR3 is TGTGCCAGCAGCTGGACAGGGGAGGCTGGAAACACCATATATTTT. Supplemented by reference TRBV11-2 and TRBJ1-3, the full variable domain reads EAGVAQSPRYKIIEKRQSVAFWCNPISGHATLYWYQQILGQGPKLLIQFQNNGVVDDSQLPKDRFSAERLKGVDSTLKIQPAKLEDSAVYLCASSWTGEAGNTIYFGEGSWLTVV.

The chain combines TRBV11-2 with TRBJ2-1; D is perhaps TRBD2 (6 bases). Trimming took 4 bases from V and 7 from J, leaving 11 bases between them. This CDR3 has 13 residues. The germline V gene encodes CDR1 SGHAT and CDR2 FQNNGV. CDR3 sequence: CASSSTGGNEQFF. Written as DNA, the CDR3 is TGTGCCAGCAGCTCCACCGGGGGTAATGAGCAGTTCTTC.

The CDR3 protein is CASTLRWDTEAFF. The DNA of the CDR3 is TGTGCCAGCACTCTCAGGTGGGACACTGAAGCTTTCTTT. The chain couples TRBV12-3 or TRBV12-4 to TRBJ1-1; D remains unclear. The CDR3 has 13 amino acids. V was trimmed by 7 bases and J by 3 bases, leaving 12 bases between them.

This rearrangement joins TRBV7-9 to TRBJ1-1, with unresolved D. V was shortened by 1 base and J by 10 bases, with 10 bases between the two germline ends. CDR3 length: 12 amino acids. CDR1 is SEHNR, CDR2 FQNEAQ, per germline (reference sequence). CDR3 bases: TGTGCCAGCAGCTTAGAGCTAGGCGGAGCTTTCTTT. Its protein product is CASSLELGGAFF.

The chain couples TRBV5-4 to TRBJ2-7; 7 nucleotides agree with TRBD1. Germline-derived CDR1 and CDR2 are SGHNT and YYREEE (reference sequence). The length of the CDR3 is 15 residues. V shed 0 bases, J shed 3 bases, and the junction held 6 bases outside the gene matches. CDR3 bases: TGTGCCAGCAGCTTGGGGTCAGGGGGTCACTACGAGCAGTACTTC. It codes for CASSLGSGGHYEQYF.

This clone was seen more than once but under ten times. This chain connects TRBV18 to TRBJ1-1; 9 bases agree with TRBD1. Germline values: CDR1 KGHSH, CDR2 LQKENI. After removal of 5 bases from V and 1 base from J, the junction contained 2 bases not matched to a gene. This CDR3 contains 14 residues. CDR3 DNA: TGTGCCAGCTCAAGGGACAGGGCGAACACTGAAGCTTTCTTT. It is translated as CASSRDRANTEAFF. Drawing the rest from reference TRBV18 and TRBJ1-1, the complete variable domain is NAGVMQNPRHLVRRRGQEARLRCSPMKGHSHVYWYRQLPEEGLKFMVYLQKENIIDESGMPKERFSAEFPKEGPSILRIQQVVRGDSAAYFCASSRDRANTEAFFGQGTRLTVV.

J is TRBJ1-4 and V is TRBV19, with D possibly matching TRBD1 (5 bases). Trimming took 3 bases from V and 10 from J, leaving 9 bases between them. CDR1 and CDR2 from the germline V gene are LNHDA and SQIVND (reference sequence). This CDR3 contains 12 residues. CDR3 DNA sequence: TGTGCCAGTAGTATCCAGGGAGGAAAACTGTTTTTT. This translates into CASSIQGGKLFF.

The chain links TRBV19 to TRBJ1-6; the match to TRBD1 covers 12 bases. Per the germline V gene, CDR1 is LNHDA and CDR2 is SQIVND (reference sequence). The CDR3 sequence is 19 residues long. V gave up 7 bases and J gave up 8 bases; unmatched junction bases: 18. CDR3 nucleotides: TGTGCCAGTAAGGGGGCCGGGACAGGGGGCCGTGTATGGGATTCACCCCTCCACTTT. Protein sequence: CASKGAGTGGRVWDSPLHF.

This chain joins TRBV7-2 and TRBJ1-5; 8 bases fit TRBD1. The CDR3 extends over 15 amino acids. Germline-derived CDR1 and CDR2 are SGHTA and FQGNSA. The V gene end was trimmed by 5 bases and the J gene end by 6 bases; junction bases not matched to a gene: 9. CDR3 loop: CASSVGQGAIQPQHF. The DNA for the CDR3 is TGTGCCAGCAGCGTAGGGCAGGGGGCGATTCAGCCCCAGCATTTT.

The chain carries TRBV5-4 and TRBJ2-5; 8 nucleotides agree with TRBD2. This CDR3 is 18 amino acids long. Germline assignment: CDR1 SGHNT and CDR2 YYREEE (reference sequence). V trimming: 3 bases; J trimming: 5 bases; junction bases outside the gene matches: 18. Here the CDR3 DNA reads TGTGCCAGCAGCTCCTACGCAAGCGGGGGATTGGTGGCGGAGACCCAGTACTTC. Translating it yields CASSSYASGGLVAETQYF.

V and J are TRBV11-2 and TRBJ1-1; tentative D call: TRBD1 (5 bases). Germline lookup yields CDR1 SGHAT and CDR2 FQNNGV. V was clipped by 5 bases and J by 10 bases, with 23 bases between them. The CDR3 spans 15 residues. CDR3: CASSQSGGGRVVAFF. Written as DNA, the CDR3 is TGTGCCAGCAGCCAAAGTGGGGGAGGGAGAGTCGTAGCTTTCTTT.

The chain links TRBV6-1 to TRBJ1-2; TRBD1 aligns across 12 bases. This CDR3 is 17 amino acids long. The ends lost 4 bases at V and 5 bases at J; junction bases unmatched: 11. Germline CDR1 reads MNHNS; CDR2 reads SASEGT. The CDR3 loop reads CASSGGTGQGARYGYTF. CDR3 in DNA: TGTGCCAGCAGTGGCGGGACGGGACAGGGGGCGAGATATGGCTACACCTTC.

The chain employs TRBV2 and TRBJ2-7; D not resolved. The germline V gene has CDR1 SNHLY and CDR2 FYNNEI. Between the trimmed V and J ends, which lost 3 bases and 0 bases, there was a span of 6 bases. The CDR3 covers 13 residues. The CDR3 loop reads CASSDRPSYEQYF. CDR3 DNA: TGTGCCAGCAGTGACAGGCCCTCCTACGAGCAGTACTTC.

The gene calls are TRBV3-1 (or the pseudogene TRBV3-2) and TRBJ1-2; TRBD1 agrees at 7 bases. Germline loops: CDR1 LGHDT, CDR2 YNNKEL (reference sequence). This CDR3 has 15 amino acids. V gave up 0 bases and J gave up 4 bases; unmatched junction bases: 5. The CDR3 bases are TGTGCCAGCAGCCAAGACCGACAGGGCCGCTATGGCTACACCTTC. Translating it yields CASSQDRQGRYGYTF.

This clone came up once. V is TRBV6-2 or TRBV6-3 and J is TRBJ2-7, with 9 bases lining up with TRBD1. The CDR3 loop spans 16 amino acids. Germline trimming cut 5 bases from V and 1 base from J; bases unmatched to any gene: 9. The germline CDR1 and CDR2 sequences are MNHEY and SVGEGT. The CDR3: CASSHARDRASYEQYF. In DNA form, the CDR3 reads TGTGCCAGCAGTCACGCCCGGGACAGGGCATCCTACGAGCAGTACTTC.

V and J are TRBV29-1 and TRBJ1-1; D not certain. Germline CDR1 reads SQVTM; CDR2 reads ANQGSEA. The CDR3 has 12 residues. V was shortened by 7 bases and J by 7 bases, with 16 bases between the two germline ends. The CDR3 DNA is TGCAGCGCCTTTGTTCGGGATCTTGAAGCTTTCTTT. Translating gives CSAFVRDLEAFF.